A single sample is the source of the 29 T cell receptor beta chains below, sequenced in a study of blood T cell repertoires in COVID-19. The table came from immunoSEQ multiplex PCR; TCRdb's copy has only in-frame clones and leaves some out. The table shows about 330,000 clones, with 80% to 90% occurring only once. What was sequenced was PBMCs or T cells enriched from blood (not recorded which). All receptors come from a woman aged 25 to 39 who had recovered from COVID-19.

This clone was seen a handful of times. The chain joins TRBV4-1 to TRBJ2-7; D uncertain. V was clipped by 4 bases and J by 2 bases, with 24 bases between them. Germline loops: CDR1 MGHRA, CDR2 YSYEKL. The CDR3 has 18 amino acids. CDR3 bases: TGCGCCAGCAGCCGCGAGAGTCGCCGCACCGATATTACCTACGAGCAGTACTTC. Its protein is CASSRESRRTDITYEQYF.

This clone appeared once. One end of the junction varies from germline; a read error may be responsible. This CDR3 is CASREDGQGDYGYTF. The CDR3 region has the DNA TGTGCCAGCAGGGAAGATGGACAGGGAGACTATGGCTACACCTTC. The chain links TRBV2 to TRBJ1-2; 8 bases align to TRBD1. Germline loops: CDR1 SNHLY, CDR2 FYNNEI. The CDR3 extends over 15 amino acids.

This clone was detected a few times. This sequence joins TRBV6-5 and TRBJ1-2; D may be TRBD1 (6 bases). Germline assignment: CDR1 MNHEY and CDR2 SVGAGI. Trimming shortened V by 5 bases and J by 2 bases, and 12 bases separated the two germline ends. The CDR3 totals 14 residues. In DNA, the CDR3 is TGTGCCAGCAGTAAAACGGACAGAAACTATGGCTACACCTTC. Its protein product is CASSKTDRNYGYTF.

This rearrangement joins TRBV5-6 to TRBJ2-2; 7 nucleotides agree with TRBD1. Per germline, CDR1 SGHDT and CDR2 YYEEEE. V trimming: 3 bases; J trimming: 0 bases; junction bases outside the gene matches: 5. CDR3 length equals 16 residues. The CDR3 spells CASSSADRANTGELFF. In DNA form, the CDR3 reads TGTGCCAGCAGCTCCGCTGACAGGGCGAACACCGGGGAGCTGTTTTTT.

This sequence joins TRBV10-3 and TRBJ1-1; TRBD1 might be the D (6 bases). With 4 bases removed from V and 2 bases from J, the gap between germline ends came to 14 bases. CDR1 is ENHRY, CDR2 SYGVKD, per germline. This CDR3 spans 15 amino acids. This CDR3 reads CAISAYRTDNTEAFF. The CDR3, as DNA: TGTGCCATCAGTGCTTATCGGACAGACAACACTGAAGCTTTCTTT.

The chain carries TRBV19 and TRBJ2-7; D is possibly TRBD2 (6 bases). Trimming took 5 bases from V and 0 from J, leaving 11 bases between them. Germline V gene data show CDR1 as LNHDA and CDR2 as SQIVND (reference sequence). CDR3 length: 14 residues. The CDR3 loop is CASSAGTGSYEQYF. The DNA of the CDR3 is TGTGCCAGTAGTGCCGGGACTGGCTCCTACGAGCAGTACTTC.

J is TRBJ1-1 and V is TRBV30; a possible D gene is TRBD1 (6 bases). CDR1 and CDR2 (germline): GTSNPN, SVGIG (reference sequence). The CDR3 extends over 14 amino acids. V was cut by 1 base and J by 1 base, with 10 bases left in between. The CDR3 nucleotides read TGTGCCTGGAGTGGCGACAGGAGGAACACTGAAGCTTTCTTT. This encodes CAWSGDRRNTEAFF.

This chain uses TRBV4-1 with TRBJ2-6; 8 nucleotides line up with TRBD2. The CDR3 is made up of 19 amino acids. The J segment lost 0 bases and the V segment lost 4 bases, leaving 11 bases of the junction unmatched. The germline V gene encodes CDR1 MGHRA and CDR2 YSYEKL. CDR3 residues: CASSRGLAGPSSGANVLTF. For the CDR3, the DNA is TGCGCCAGCAGCCGAGGTTTAGCGGGGCCTAGCTCTGGGGCCAACGTCCTGACTTTC.

The chain uses TRBV14 and TRBJ2-7, with TRBD2 matching 10 bases. This CDR3 is 15 amino acids long. Per germline, CDR1 SGHDN and CDR2 FVKESK. Trimming removed 4 bases from V and 2 bases from J; junction bases left unmatched: 5. The CDR3 spells CASSLGLADTYEQYF. For the CDR3, the DNA is TGTGCCAGCAGCCTCGGACTAGCGGATACCTACGAGCAGTACTTC.

The chain carries TRBV7-2 and TRBJ1-6; D not resolved. The CDR3 extends over 13 amino acids. V shed 5 bases and J shed 9 bases, with 11 bases lying between them. Germline V lookup: CDR1 SGHTA, CDR2 FQGNSA. As DNA, the CDR3 is TGTGCCAGCAGCCCGACATCAGGTTCACCCCTCCACTTT. This encodes CASSPTSGSPLHF.

V usage is TRBV6-5 and J usage is TRBJ1-2; 7 nucleotides align to TRBD1. The trim removed 6 bases at V and 4 bases at J, leaving 11 bases unmatched. CDR1 is MNHEY and CDR2 is SVGAGI in the germline V gene. This CDR3 is 15 amino acids long. In DNA form, the CDR3 reads TGTGCCAGCAGCCCCTCGTTCGACAGGGTCTATGGCTACACCTTC. Its protein product is CASSPSFDRVYGYTF.

The V gene is TRBV6-5, the J gene TRBJ1-4, with a possible D match to TRBD1 (5 bases). The CDR3 contains 14 residues. Germline V lookup: CDR1 MNHEY, CDR2 SVGAGI. The ends were cut back, 10 bases at V and 0 bases at J, with 12 bases in the middle. CDR3 DNA sequence: TGTGCCACCCGACAGTTTGCAACTAATGAAAAACTGTTTTTT. This codes for CATRQFATNEKLFF.

The table lists this clone with a count of one. The chain is built from TRBV19 and TRBJ1-3; D not resolved. The V gene's germline CDR1 is LNHDA and CDR2 SQIVND (reference sequence). Trimming stripped 4 bases from V and 4 bases from J, with 14 bases between. This CDR3 is built from 15 residues. The CDR3 DNA reads as TGTGCCAGTAGTAAGCGGGCGGAAAGAGGAAACACCATATATTTT. Translating gives CASSKRAERGNTIYF.

The chain carries TRBV4-1 and TRBJ2-1; 10 nucleotides match TRBD2. CDR3 length: 16 amino acids. Germline trimming cut 0 bases from V and 8 bases from J; bases unmatched to any gene: 7. Germline V gives CDR1 MGHRA, CDR2 YSYEKL. The CDR3 nucleotides read TGCGCCAGCAGCCAAGATCGAGCGGGGGGGCACGATGAGCAGTTCTTC. This sequence encodes CASSQDRAGGHDEQFF.

The chain employs TRBV5-6 and TRBJ1-2, with D uncertain. There are 14 residues in the CDR3. V lost 2 bases, J lost 11 bases, and 19 bases lay in between. Germline V gene lookup returns CDR1 SGHDT and CDR2 YYEEEE. Here the CDR3 reads CASSFVEGSVVYTF. The DNA for the CDR3 is TGTGCCAGCAGCTTCGTCGAAGGCAGCGTAGTGTACACCTTC.

J is TRBJ2-3 and V is TRBV6-5; 11 positions match TRBD1. This CDR3 contains 15 residues. The germline V gene has CDR1 MNHEY and CDR2 SVGAGI. The junction had 5 bases not matched to a gene; V was cut back by 5 bases and J by 4 bases. The CDR3 is CASSTRTGGSDTQYF. Here the CDR3 DNA reads TGTGCCAGCAGTACCAGGACAGGGGGCTCAGATACGCAGTATTTT.

The chain has TRBV19 and TRBJ1-5; TRBD1 might be the D (6 bases). V lost 1 base and J lost 7, with 14 bases in between. The CDR3 is made up of 15 amino acids. CDR1 and CDR2 from the germline V gene are LNHDA and SQIVND (reference sequence). DNA for the CDR3: TGTGCCAGTAGTATAGGTCGGCAGGGGAAACAGCCCCAGCATTTT. Residues: CASSIGRQGKQPQHF.

The chain joins TRBV7-8 to TRBJ2-7, with D tentatively TRBD2 (5 bases). The V end was cut by 5 bases, the J end by 5 bases, with 16 bases between. Germline assignment: CDR1 SGHVS and CDR2 FQNEAQ. The CDR3 is made up of 14 amino acids. The CDR3, as DNA: TGTGCCAGCAGCCCGGAGCCCCCGGGGAACGAGCAGTACTTC. Translating gives CASSPEPPGNEQYF.

The chain links TRBV12-5 to TRBJ2-1; D is perhaps TRBD1 (5 bases). V was pared by 3 bases and J by 4 bases, with 13 bases between. CDR1 and CDR2 (germline): LGHNT, FRNRAP. The CDR3 is 15 amino acids. CDR3 protein: CASGFGREPYNEQFF. DNA of the CDR3: TGTGCTAGTGGTTTCGGCAGGGAACCTTACAATGAGCAGTTCTTC. The variable domain in full, completed from reference TRBV12-5 and TRBJ2-1, reads DARVTQTPRHKVTEMGQEVTMRCQPILGHNTVFWYRQTMMQGLELLAYFRNRAPLDDSGMPKDRFSAEMPDATLATLKIQPSEPRDSAVYFCASGFGREPYNEQFFGPGTRLTVL.

The chain carries TRBV29-1 and TRBJ1-2; D might be TRBD1 (5 bases). Trimming shortened V by 1 base and J by 5 bases, and 14 bases separated the two germline ends. There are 14 residues in the CDR3. Germline CDR1 reads SQVTM; CDR2 reads ANQGSEA. For the CDR3, the DNA is TGCAGCGTTGAAGTTTTCCAGGGTGGTTATGGCTACACCTTC. Residues: CSVEVFQGGYGYTF.

The genes are TRBV15 and TRBJ2-2; no firm D call. Germline V CDR1 and CDR2: LNHNV, YYDKDF (reference sequence). The CDR3 contains 15 residues. Trimming cost V 0 bases and J 0 bases, with 5 bases left between them. Written as DNA, the CDR3 is TGTGCCACCAGCAGAGATCTACCGAACACCGGGGAGCTGTTTTTT. It yields the protein CATSRDLPNTGELFF.

V gene TRBV24-1 combines with J gene TRBJ1-3, with D hard to call. This CDR3 is built from 12 residues. Germline V gene data show CDR1 as KGHDR and CDR2 as SFDVKD. V lost 3 bases, J lost 8 bases, and 7 bases lay in between. CDR3 in DNA: TGTGCCACCAGTGATGTCGGGGACACCATATATTTT. This codes for CATSDVGDTIYF.

The chain is built from TRBV18 and TRBJ2-3, with 12 bases fitting TRBD2. The germline gives CDR1 KGHSH, CDR2 LQKENI. The CDR3 has 17 amino acids. With 2 bases clipped from V and 4 bases from J, the junction kept 7 bases outside the gene matches. The CDR3, as DNA: TGTGCCAGCTCACCAGGACTAGCGGGGTCAGGGGCAGATACGCAGTATTTT. Translation gives CASSPGLAGSGADTQYF.

The sample holds a few counts of this clone. The chain uses TRBV28 and TRBJ1-1, with 10 bases identical to TRBD1. J lost 3 bases, V lost 7 bases, and 5 bases had no gene match. This CDR3 has 14 amino acids. Germline loops: CDR1 MDHEN, CDR2 SYDVKM. CDR3 in amino acids: CASTSTGGYTEAFF. The CDR3 DNA reads TGTGCCAGCACCTCGACAGGGGGCTACACTGAAGCTTTCTTT.

Written as DNA, the CDR3 is TGTGCCAGCAGTTACTCGAGGTCGGAAAACCAAGAGACCCAGTACTTC. It specifies CASSYSRSENQETQYF. The chain couples TRBV6-2 or TRBV6-3 to TRBJ2-5, with D uncertain. This CDR3 has 16 residues. CDR1 and CDR2 from the germline V gene are MNHEY and SVGEGT. V lost 0 bases and J 0 bases, leaving 11 bases between the germline ends.

The rearrangement links TRBV5-8 to TRBJ1-5; TRBD1 matches 8 bases. The germline gives CDR1 SGHTS, CDR2 YDEGEE. The trim removed 4 bases at V and 7 bases at J, leaving 10 bases unmatched. The length of the CDR3 is 15 residues. In DNA form, the CDR3 reads TGTGCCAGCAGCGATCCAGGGGGCCGGCCCCAGCCCCAGCATTTT. This gives the protein CASSDPGGRPQPQHF.

The chain uses TRBV2 and TRBJ1-4; perhaps TRBD1 as D (6 bases). The CDR3 covers 14 residues. Germline CDR1 is SNHLY and CDR2 is FYNNEI. V lost 3 bases and J 5 bases, leaving 10 bases between the germline ends. The CDR3 sequence is CASSDNRVNEKLFF. Here the CDR3 DNA reads TGTGCCAGCAGTGACAACAGGGTGAATGAAAAACTGTTTTTT.

The rearrangement links TRBV19 to TRBJ1-2, with 9 positions matching TRBD1. Unmatched junction bases numbered 6, after V lost 5 bases and J lost 8 bases. The CDR3 is 13 residues long. The germline V gene has CDR1 LNHDA and CDR2 SQIVND (reference sequence). CDR3 protein: CASSPTGGGGYTF. CDR3 DNA sequence: TGTGCCAGTAGTCCTACAGGGGGCGGCGGCTACACCTTC.

V and J are TRBV11-3 and TRBJ2-3; D may be TRBD2 (6 bases). Trimming shortened V by 1 base and J by 3 bases, and 8 bases separated the two germline ends. The V gene's germline CDR1 is SGHNT and CDR2 YENEEA. CDR3 length: 14 residues. CDR3 residues: CASSLVGGTDTQYF. The CDR3 DNA follows: TGTGCCAGCAGCTTAGTAGGAGGGACAGATACGCAGTATTTT.